These 23 T cell receptor beta chains were sequenced from one sample in a study of T cells after yellow fever vaccination. TCRdb fed the 5' RACE reads into MiXCR, producing one record per CDR3 protein. The top ten hold around 16% of the sample, which has approximately 510,000 distinct CDR3 sequences, just over 20% seen once. The sample here was PBMCs, taken around 3 weeks after the first yellow fever vaccination. Receptor source: a man aged 18 to 30 who received the YFV17D yellow fever vaccine.

The chain links TRBV28 to TRBJ2-3; D gene uncertain. Trimming removed 8 bases from V and 4 bases from J, with 16 bases in between. The CDR3 has 14 amino acids. From germline, CDR1 is MDHEN and CDR2 SYDVKM. The CDR3 bases are TGTGCCAGCCAATCCTCTAACACGCCAGATACGCAGTATTTT. Residues: CASQSSNTPDTQYF. Looking up the rest from reference TRBV28 and TRBJ2-3 gives the full variable domain: DVKVTQSSRYLVKRTGEKVFLECVQDMDHENMFWYRQDPGLGLRLIYFSYDVKMKEKGDIPEGYSVSREKKERFSLILESASTNQTSMYLCASQSSNTPDTQYFGPGTRLTVL.

This clonotype was seen only a few times. J is TRBJ1-2 and V is TRBV20-1; 10 bases line up with TRBD1. Per the germline V gene, CDR1 is DFQATT and CDR2 is SNEGSKA (reference sequence). The CDR3 loop spans 16 amino acids. J was trimmed by 3 bases and V by 1 base; bases with no gene match: 8. The CDR3 is CSARVVSGTGDYGYTF. The CDR3 bases are TGCAGTGCTAGAGTAGTCTCTGGGACAGGGGACTATGGCTACACCTTC.

This clonotype was found a few times. V is TRBV20-1 and J is TRBJ2-3, with TRBD2 matching 11 bases. Germline V gene lookup returns CDR1 DFQATT and CDR2 SNEGSKA (reference sequence). The CDR3 runs 15 residues. Germline trimming cut 6 bases from V and 4 bases from J; bases unmatched to any gene: 9. The CDR3 bases are TGCAGTGCCATTCCCGGACTAGCGGGCGCAGATACGCAGTATTTT. This translates into CSAIPGLAGADTQYF.

A few counts support this clonotype. In nucleotides, the CDR3 is TGCGCCAGCAGCCAAGACCTAGCGGGGGCTGGGGCCAACGTCCTGACTTTC. It is translated as CASSQDLAGAGANVLTF. This chain links TRBV4-3 with TRBJ2-6; 10 nucleotides line up with TRBD2. This CDR3 is 17 amino acids long. CDR1 is LGHNA and CDR2 is YSLEER in the germline V gene. The V and J ends lost 0 bases and 2 bases, in that order; junction bases with no gene match: 1.

Ten or more counts support this clonotype. The chain employs TRBV20-1 and TRBJ2-1, with 8 bases lining up with TRBD2. The CDR3 is made up of 15 amino acids. The germline CDR1 and CDR2 sequences are DFQATT and SNEGSKA (reference sequence). The junction had 6 bases not matched to a gene; V was cut back by 0 bases and J by 5 bases. The chain's CDR3 is CSARDWSGGDNEQFF. DNA of the CDR3: TGCAGTGCTAGAGATTGGAGCGGGGGCGACAATGAGCAGTTCTTC.

This clonotype was seen more than once but under ten times. The genes are TRBV30 and TRBJ2-2, with 8 nucleotides matching TRBD2. Trimming cost V 2 bases and J 7 bases; bases outside gene matches: 9. CDR1 and CDR2 from the germline V gene are GTSNPN and SVGIG (reference sequence). This CDR3 contains 15 residues. DNA for the CDR3: TGTGCCTGGAGTAACCCCGGGACTAGTATCGGGGAGCTGTTTTTT. It is translated as CAWSNPGTSIGELFF. Filled out from reference TRBV30 and TRBJ2-2, the complete variable domain reads SQTIHQWPATLVQPVGSPLSLECTVEGTSNPNLYWYRQAAGRGLQLLFYSVGIGQISSEVPQNLSASRPQDRQFILSSKKLLLSDSGFYLCAWSNPGTSIGELFFGEGSRLTVL.

The rearrangement links TRBV3-1 to TRBJ2-3; D is undetermined. V gave up 5 bases and J gave up 2 bases, with 14 bases separating them. Germline V gene sequence: CDR1 LGHDT, CDR2 YNNKEL (reference sequence). The length of the CDR3 is 15 residues. In DNA form, the CDR3 reads TGTGCCAGCAGCTTGCGGACGGCCCACACAGATACGCAGTATTTT. It codes for CASSLRTAHTDTQYF.

This clonotype was observed at least ten times. This chain links TRBV30 with TRBJ1-4; D ambiguous. Germline V lookup: CDR1 GTSNPN, CDR2 SVGIG (reference sequence). The CDR3 consists of 13 residues. Trimming cost V 3 bases and J 8 bases, with 13 bases left between them. This CDR3 is CAWSPGGLEKLFF. The CDR3 nucleotides are TGTGCCTGGAGCCCCGGCGGGTTAGAAAAACTGTTTTTT.

The chain combines TRBV7-2 with TRBJ2-1, with D perhaps TRBD1 or TRBD2 (5 bases each). Trimming cost V 5 bases and J 6 bases, with 17 bases left between them. CDR1 and CDR2 from the germline V gene are SGHTA and FQGNSA. CDR3 length: 15 residues. CDR3 DNA sequence: TGTGCCAGCAGCATCGGCGTGGCAGGGACCAATGAGCAGTTCTTC. This sequence encodes CASSIGVAGTNEQFF.

V and J are TRBV6-1 and TRBJ2-7, with 8 nucleotides matching TRBD2. Trimming at V came to 3 bases and at J to 2 bases, leaving 6 bases not matched to a gene. CDR1 is MNHNS and CDR2 is SASEGT in the germline V gene. The CDR3 is 15 amino acids. CDR3 protein: CASSDEAGAPYEQYV. CDR3 DNA sequence: TGTGCCAGCAGTGATGAAGCGGGGGCGCCCTACGAGCAGTACGTC.

This chain connects TRBV11-2 to TRBJ1-4; D ambiguous. The V gene lost 3 bases and the J gene lost 4 bases, with 6 bases spanning the gap. The CDR3 covers 13 residues. Germline loops: CDR1 SGHAT, CDR2 FQNNGV. This chain's CDR3 is CASSFSFNEKLFF. CDR3 DNA: TGTGCCAGCAGCTTCTCTTTTAATGAAAAACTGTTTTTT.

This clonotype was seen a handful of times. This sequence joins TRBV4-1 and TRBJ2-3; D call uncertain. This CDR3 has 14 amino acids. Between the trimmed V and J ends, which lost 1 base and 2 bases, there was a span of 7 bases. Per the germline V gene, CDR1 is MGHRA and CDR2 is YSYEKL. The CDR3 DNA is TGCGCCAGCAGCCAAGCTGATTTCACAGATACGCAGTATTTT. Its translation: CASSQADFTDTQYF.

The chain uses TRBV11-2 and TRBJ2-3; no clear D gene. The CDR3 consists of 15 residues. Germline lookup yields CDR1 SGHAT and CDR2 FQNNGV. Trimming shortened V by 5 bases and J by 11 bases, and 23 bases separated the two germline ends. Written as DNA, the CDR3 is TGTGCCAGCAGCACTCCCCGAGGCTCCCAGAGTTTGCAGTATTTT. Translating it yields CASSTPRGSQSLQYF.

Only a few counts were recorded for this clonotype. This chain connects TRBV12-3 or TRBV12-4 to TRBJ2-3, with D perhaps TRBD2 (5 bases). With 3 bases removed from V and 0 bases from J, the gap between germline ends came to 10 bases. The CDR3 is 15 amino acids. CDR3 nucleotide sequence: TGTGCCAGCAGTTTCGGACTCCCTAGCACAGATACGCAGTATTTT. Its protein is CASSFGLPSTDTQYF.

This chain connects TRBV20-1 to TRBJ2-7; 16 bases are a match to TRBD2. CDR1 DFQATT and CDR2 SNEGSKA come from the germline V gene (reference sequence). The CDR3 covers 15 residues. V gave up 3 bases and J gave up 7 bases; unmatched junction bases: 6. In nucleotides, the CDR3 is TGCAGTGCTAGCACGGGACTAGCGGGGGGGCGGGAGCAGTACGTC. As protein: CSASTGLAGGREQYV.

This clonotype was counted ten times or more. V and J are TRBV7-9 and TRBJ2-5; D could derive from TRBD1 or TRBD2 (5 bases each). The CDR3 totals 13 residues. Germline V CDR1 and CDR2: SEHNR, FQNEAQ (reference sequence). Trimming left V 5 bases short and J 3 bases short, with 10 bases between. This CDR3 is CASSAGTEETQYF. CDR3 bases: TGTGCCAGCAGCGCCGGGACGGAAGAGACCCAGTACTTC.

This clonotype has a single count. CDR3 coding DNA: TGTGCCAGCAGTTACCGGGCGCGCGGAAACACCATATATTTT. Its translation is CASSYRARGNTIYF. The V call is TRBV6-2 or TRBV6-3, the J call TRBJ1-3, with D unclear. V lost 2 bases to trimming and J lost 4 bases, with 9 bases between them. This CDR3 is 14 amino acids long. Germline V CDR1 and CDR2: MNHEY, SVGEGT.

This clonotype was seen a few times. The V and J genes are TRBV4-2 and TRBJ2-2; either TRBD1 or TRBD2 may supply D (5 bases each). Trimming left V 4 bases short and J 3 bases short, with 12 bases between. CDR1 is LGHNA and CDR2 is YNFKEQ in the germline V gene. The CDR3 is 15 residues long. CDR3 protein: CASSPQRDDTGELFF. In DNA, the CDR3 is TGTGCCAGCAGCCCGCAGAGGGACGACACCGGGGAGCTGTTTTTT.

V usage is TRBV9 and J usage is TRBJ2-2; 7 positions agree with TRBD2. This CDR3 has 15 amino acids. The V and J ends lost 2 bases and 6 bases, in that order; junction bases with no gene match: 7. From germline, CDR1 is SGDLS and CDR2 YYNGEE. This CDR3 is CASSVGGTQAGELFF. The CDR3 coding sequence is TGTGCCAGCAGCGTCGGGGGGACTCAAGCCGGGGAGCTGTTTTTT.

The chain employs TRBV27 and TRBJ1-2; 7 bases match TRBD1. Per the germline V gene, CDR1 is MNHEY and CDR2 is SMNVEV (reference sequence). V shed 2 bases and J 5 bases; nucleotides not matched to a gene: 8. This CDR3 has 15 residues. The CDR3 region has the DNA TGTGCCAGCAGTTTACGAGGGGGCGCAGGTTATGGCTACACCTTC. It is translated as CASSLRGGAGYGYTF.

This clonotype was seen a few times. The chain is built from TRBV7-2 and TRBJ1-5; D might be TRBD1 (5 bases). This CDR3 spans 15 amino acids. The V end was cut by 2 bases, the J end by 1 base, with 9 bases between. The germline CDR1 and CDR2 sequences are SGHTA and FQGNSA. The CDR3 nucleotides read TGTGCCAGCAGCTTATCAGGGTACAGCAATCAGCCCCAGCATTTT. Translated, it gives CASSLSGYSNQPQHF.

This clonotype was seen at least ten times. This sequence joins TRBV5-1 and TRBJ1-2; D gene uncertain. CDR1 and CDR2 from the germline V gene are SGHRS and YFSETQ. Between the trimmed V and J ends, which lost 1 base and 6 bases, there was a span of 10 bases. The length of the CDR3 is 13 residues. CDR3 sequence (DNA): TGCGCCAGCAGCTTGCCGGGAGCCCATGGCTACACCTTC. This codes for CASSLPGAHGYTF.

This clonotype occurred many times. The rearrangement uses TRBV5-1 and TRBJ1-2; D uncertain. Germline CDR1 SGHRS, CDR2 YFSETQ. This CDR3 is built from 13 residues. The V end was cut by 3 bases, the J end by 8 bases, with 14 bases between. The DNA of the CDR3 is TGCGCCAGCAGCTCCGACTGGGAGTGGGGCTACACCTTC. Translation: CASSSDWEWGYTF.